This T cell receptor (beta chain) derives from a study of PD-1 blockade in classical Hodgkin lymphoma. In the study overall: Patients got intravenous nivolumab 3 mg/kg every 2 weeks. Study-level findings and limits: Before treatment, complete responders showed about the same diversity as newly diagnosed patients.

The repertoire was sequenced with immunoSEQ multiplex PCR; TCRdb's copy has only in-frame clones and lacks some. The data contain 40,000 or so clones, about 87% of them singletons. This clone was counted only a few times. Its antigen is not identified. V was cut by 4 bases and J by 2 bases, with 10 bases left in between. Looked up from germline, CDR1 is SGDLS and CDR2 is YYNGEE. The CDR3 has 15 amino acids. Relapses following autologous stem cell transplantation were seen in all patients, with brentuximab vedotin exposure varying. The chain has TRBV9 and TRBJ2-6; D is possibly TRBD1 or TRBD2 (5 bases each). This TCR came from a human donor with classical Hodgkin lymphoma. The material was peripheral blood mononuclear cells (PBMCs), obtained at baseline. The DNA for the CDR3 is TGTGCCAGCAGCCCACGGGGCGCTGGGGCCAACGTCCTGACTTTC. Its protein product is CASSPRGAGANVLTF. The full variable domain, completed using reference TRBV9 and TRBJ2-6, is DSGVTQTPKHLITATGQRVTLRCSPRSGDLSVYWYQQSLDQGLQFLIQYYNGEERAKGNILERFSAQQFPDLHSELNLSSLELGDSALYFCASSPRGAGANVLTFGAGSRLTVL.